The next 19 T cell receptor beta chains were all read from a single sample in a study of response to subunit inactivated influenza vaccine. A single record per CDR3 protein comes from TCRdb applying MiXCR to the RT-PCR reads. This table has approximately 300,000 distinct CDR3 sequences, approximately 23% appearing once. Sequencing was performed on PBMCs from blood, taken around 22 months after vaccination. These receptors all come from a man between 50 and 69 years old who received an inactivated influenza vaccine.

V and J are TRBV11-3 and TRBJ2-1; 7 bases map to TRBD2. CDR1 and CDR2 (germline): SGHNT, YENEEA. With V trimmed by 4 bases and J by 15 bases, 18 bases remained unmatched. CDR3 length equals 15 residues. CDR3 coding DNA: TGTGCCAGCAGCTGCGCCCCCGGACTAGGGCCTATTCCGTTCTTC. Residues: CASSCAPGLGPIPFF.

The rearrangement uses TRBV12-3 or TRBV12-4 and TRBJ2-7; D might be TRBD2 (6 bases). V dropped 2 bases and J dropped 0 bases, with 11 bases sitting between them. This CDR3 has 15 residues. The CDR3 coding sequence is TGTGCCAGCAGTTTAATCCAGGGACTCTCCTACGAGCAGTACTTC. It yields the protein CASSLIQGLSYEQYF.

This clonotype was seen only a few times. The CDR3 DNA is TGCGCCAGCAGCCAAGCCCCCCCAGGGTACTATGGCTACACCTTC. It translates to CASSQAPPGYYGYTF. The chain joins TRBV4-1 to TRBJ1-2; D might be TRBD1 (5 bases). V lost 1 base, J lost 3 bases, and 12 bases lay in between. This CDR3 is built from 15 residues. Germline-derived CDR1 and CDR2 are MGHRA and YSYEKL.

This clonotype was seen more than once but under ten times. This sequence joins TRBV18 and TRBJ2-3; 9 bases fit TRBD2. The V gene's germline CDR1 is KGHSH and CDR2 LQKENI. The V and J ends lost 3 bases and 4 bases, in that order; junction bases with no gene match: 5. The CDR3 contains 15 residues. The CDR3 DNA is TGTGCCAGCTCACCTCAAGGGACTAGCCCAGATACGCAGTATTTT. Its protein is CASSPQGTSPDTQYF.

The chain combines TRBV5-4 with TRBJ1-1; no clear D. The germline CDR1 and CDR2 sequences are SGHNT and YYREEE (reference sequence). CDR3 length: 13 residues. The V end was cut by 1 base, the J end by 7 bases, with 11 bases between. CDR3 loop: CASSLQDQFEAFF. CDR3 sequence (DNA): TGTGCCAGCAGCTTGCAGGATCAATTTGAAGCTTTCTTT. Full variable domain (missing parts from reference TRBV5-4 and TRBJ1-1): ETGVTQSPTHLIKTRGQQVTLRCSSQSGHNTVSWYQQALGQGPQFIFQYYREEENGRGNFPPRFSGLQFPNYSSELNVNALELDDSALYLCASSLQDQFEAFFGQGTRLTVV.

This clonotype was picked up a small number of times. One end of the junction is discordant with germline, which a read error may explain. The chain couples TRBV6-2 or TRBV6-3 to TRBJ2-7; D is ambiguous. The germline CDR1 and CDR2 sequences are MNHEY and SVGEGT. The CDR3 runs 11 residues. This chain's CDR3 is CASSNSYEQYF. The CDR3 DNA reads as TGTGCCAGCAGTAACTCCTACGAGCAGTACTTC.

This clonotype was detected many times. Relative to the germline gene, one junction end is altered; a read error may explain this. CDR3 coding DNA: TGCGCCAGCAGGGGACAGGGGACCGCTAAAGAAAAACTGTTTTTT. Its protein is CASRGQGTAKEKLFF. The chain has TRBV5-1 and TRBJ1-4; 10 nucleotides match TRBD1. The germline V gene has CDR1 SGHRS and CDR2 YFSETQ. The CDR3 has 15 amino acids. The full variable domain, in which reference TRBV5-1 and TRBJ1-4 provide the parts outside the CDR3, is KAGVTQTPRYLIKTRGQQVTLSCSPISGHRSVSWYQQTPGQGLQFLFEYFSETQRNKGNFPGRFSGRQFSNSRSEMNVSTLELGDSALYLCASRGQGTAKEKLFFGSGTQLSVL.

Ten or more counts support this clonotype. The chain employs TRBV5-1 and TRBJ1-1; D is uncertain. This CDR3 has 15 amino acids. Germline-derived CDR1 and CDR2 are SGHRS and YFSETQ. Trimming pared 0 bases from V and 4 bases from J, leaving 13 bases between. The CDR3 DNA is TGCGCCAGCAGCTTGGAGGGTAGATTGGGCACTGAAGCTTTCTTT. The encoded protein is CASSLEGRLGTEAFF.

This clonotype was recorded a few times. The chain employs TRBV20-1 and TRBJ1-5; D remains ambiguous. The CDR3 runs 15 residues. The germline V gene encodes CDR1 DFQATT and CDR2 SNEGSKA (reference sequence). V lost 0 bases, J lost 6 bases, and 15 bases lay in between. The CDR3 coding sequence is TGCAGTGCTAGAGATCTTATAGTGGGAAGTCAGCCCCAGCATTTT. This sequence encodes CSARDLIVGSQPQHF.

The chain is built from TRBV10-3 and TRBJ2-1, with no clear D. The V end was cut by 0 bases, the J end by 10 bases, with 16 bases between. The CDR3 sequence is 15 residues long. Germline V CDR1 and CDR2: ENHRY, SYGVKD. In nucleotides, the CDR3 is TGTGCCATCAGTGAGTCTCAGGAACTAAGGCGGGAGCAGTTCTTC. Translation gives CAISESQELRREQFF.

This clonotype was seen only a few times. This chain connects TRBV19 to TRBJ1-1, with D tentatively TRBD1 (5 bases). The germline V gene encodes CDR1 LNHDA and CDR2 SQIVND (reference sequence). This CDR3 has 11 residues. V was shortened by 4 bases and J by 6 bases, with 6 bases between the two germline ends. The CDR3: CASSTGPEAFF. For the CDR3, the DNA is TGTGCCAGTAGTACAGGGCCTGAAGCTTTCTTT.

This clonotype was counted only a few times. The chain joins TRBV11-2 to TRBJ1-4; possibly TRBD1 for D (6 bases). V was shortened by 2 bases and J by 7 bases, with 23 bases between the two germline ends. This CDR3 has 18 amino acids. Per germline, CDR1 SGHAT and CDR2 FQNNGV. The DNA for the CDR3 is TGTGCCAGCAGCTTACATGGCACAGGGCGTCTTTCGAGTGAAAAACTGTTTTTT. Translated, it gives CASSLHGTGRLSSEKLFF.

This clonotype was recorded a few times. The chain employs TRBV6-5 and TRBJ1-6, with a possible D match to TRBD1 (5 bases). The CDR3 extends over 16 amino acids. The germline gives CDR1 MNHEY, CDR2 SVGAGI. V was clipped by 0 bases and J by 10 bases, with 16 bases between them. The CDR3 spells CASSYSRVGVGSPLHF. In nucleotides, the CDR3 is TGTGCCAGCAGTTACTCGAGGGTAGGGGTAGGCTCACCCCTCCACTTT.

This clonotype was counted many times. The V gene is TRBV5-1, the J gene TRBJ1-2; D ambiguous. Germline assignment: CDR1 SGHRS and CDR2 YFSETQ. This CDR3 contains 12 residues. Trimming cost V 4 bases and J 8 bases, with 12 bases left between them. Written as DNA, the CDR3 is TGCGCCAGCAGCGAAGACCCGTCGGGCTACACCTTC. Translation: CASSEDPSGYTF.

V is TRBV4-2 and J is TRBJ1-6; D not resolved. CDR3 length: 14 residues. Germline V gives CDR1 LGHNA, CDR2 YNFKEQ. Trimming took 6 bases from V and 8 from J, leaving 14 bases between them. The CDR3 loop is CASRTAAWDSPLHF. The CDR3 DNA reads TGTGCCAGCAGGACGGCCGCCTGGGATTCACCCCTCCACTTT.

This clonotype appeared a single time. This rearrangement joins TRBV3-1 to TRBJ2-5, with 10 bases lining up with TRBD2. Germline assignment: CDR1 LGHDT and CDR2 YNNKEL (reference sequence). The V gene end was trimmed by 1 base and the J gene end by 2 bases; junction bases not matched to a gene: 1. This CDR3 region has 15 residues. The CDR3 DNA reads as TGTGCCAGCAGCCAAGGTAGCGGGGGGCAAGAGACCCAGTACTTC. Protein sequence: CASSQGSGGQETQYF.

This clonotype was counted between two and nine times. The chain combines TRBV24-1 with TRBJ1-4; D ambiguous. The CDR3 runs 12 residues. CDR1 and CDR2 from the germline V gene are KGHDR and SFDVKD. V lost 5 bases and J 6 bases, leaving 6 bases between the germline ends. CDR3 in amino acids: CATSVGYEKLFF. The DNA of the CDR3 is TGTGCCACCAGTGTCGGTTATGAAAAACTGTTTTTT.

This clonotype was counted a few times. The chain combines TRBV30 with TRBJ1-2; TRBD1 is a possible D gene (6 bases). Germline assignment: CDR1 GTSNPN and CDR2 SVGIG (reference sequence). Trimming stripped 5 bases from V and 2 bases from J, with 18 bases between. CDR3 length: 15 residues. DNA for the CDR3: TGTGCCTGGGCGAGCGCGGGGGGCAGAAACTATGGCTACACCTTC. The encoded protein is CAWASAGGRNYGYTF.

This clonotype came up a few times. This chain uses TRBV10-3 with TRBJ2-2, with 10 bases fitting TRBD2. The CDR3 contains 15 residues. Germline-derived CDR1 and CDR2 are ENHRY and SYGVKD. V lost 3 bases, J lost 6 bases, and 4 bases stayed unmatched. CDR3 nucleotides: TGTGCCATCAGTGACCGGCTAGCGGGAGCCGGGGAGCTGTTTTTT. The encoded protein is CAISDRLAGAGELFF.